The 17 T cell receptor beta chains in this list originate from one sample, sequenced in a study of T cells after posttransplantation cyclophosphamide. Only in-frame clones appear in the TCRdb table, and some are missing; sequencing was by immunoSEQ multiplex PCR. Among approximately 23,000 clones, less than 98% were seen once, and the ten largest hold roughly 0.13%. Cells defined as naive were viable CD3+CD4+ or CD3+CD8+ and CCR7+CD45RA+CD45RO-CD95-CD27+CD28+. The sequencing input was naive CD4+ T cells sorted from PBMCs. The receptors were gathered from a man between 50 and 59 years old in good health, CMV-negative, and a related stem cell transplant donor.

The rearrangement uses TRBV6-5 and TRBJ2-2, with D possibly TRBD2 on 5 matching bases. Germline V gene data show CDR1 as MNHEY and CDR2 as SVGAGI. V was shortened by 6 bases and J by 1 base, with 12 bases between the two germline ends. This CDR3 comprises 15 residues. CDR3 in amino acids: CASSRGNLNTGELFF. CDR3 nucleotides: TGTGCCAGCAGCCGAGGGAATTTGAACACCGGGGAGCTGTTTTTT.

The sample holds one count of this clone. The rearrangement uses TRBV19 and TRBJ2-5; weak D call: TRBD2 (5 bases). This CDR3 is built from 13 residues. V was shortened by 7 bases and J by 2 bases, with 11 bases between the two germline ends. The germline gives CDR1 LNHDA, CDR2 SQIVND (reference sequence). CDR3 nucleotides: TGTGCCAGTAAAGGACTTATGCAAGAGACCCAGTACTTC. Translated: CASKGLMQETQYF.

The rearrangement links TRBV6-6 to TRBJ1-2; 10 bases fit TRBD1. Germline V CDR1 and CDR2: MNHNY, SVGAGI (reference sequence). Trimming at V came to 5 bases and at J to 0 bases, leaving 6 bases not matched to a gene. The CDR3 spans 16 residues. The CDR3 DNA is TGTGCCAGCAGTCTCCGAGGGACAGGGGCTAACTATGGCTACACCTTC. Translated: CASSLRGTGANYGYTF.

This chain connects TRBV28 to TRBJ2-1; a weak D match, TRBD2 (6 bases). Trimming removed 0 bases from V and 7 bases from J, with 22 bases in between. The CDR3 loop spans 18 amino acids. Germline V gene data show CDR1 as MDHEN and CDR2 as SYDVKM. The DNA for the CDR3 is TGTGCCAGCAGTTTATGGGGGGGTCAAGAGGGGAGAAGGAATGAGCAGTTCTTC. Translated: CASSLWGGQEGRRNEQFF.

This chain joins TRBV5-1 and TRBJ2-1, with D tentatively TRBD2 (6 bases). The V gene lost 0 bases and the J gene lost 5 bases, with 9 bases spanning the gap. Germline CDR1 SGHRS, CDR2 YFSETQ. The CDR3 has 14 residues. For the CDR3, the DNA is TGCGCCAGCAGCTTGGCCCTAGCGAACAATGAGCAGTTCTTC. Translated, it gives CASSLALANNEQFF. Based on the CDR3 plus reference TRBV5-1 and TRBJ2-1, the full variable domain is KAGVTQTPRYLIKTRGQQVTLSCSPISGHRSVSWYQQTPGQGLQFLFEYFSETQRNKGNFPGRFSGRQFSNSRSEMNVSTLELGDSALYLCASSLALANNEQFFGPGTRLTVL.

This clone was counted once. The V and J genes are TRBV7-3 and TRBJ1-1, with D unclear. The germline CDR1 and CDR2 sequences are SGHTA and FQGTGA. The CDR3 is made up of 17 amino acids. V dropped 0 bases and J dropped 1 base, with 15 bases sitting between them. The CDR3 here is CASSLTPDYGTNTEAFF. The DNA of the CDR3 is TGTGCCAGCAGCTTAACTCCGGACTACGGTACGAACACTGAAGCTTTCTTT.

V usage is TRBV6-1 and J usage is TRBJ2-7; 9 bases line up with TRBD1. Trimming cost V 4 bases and J 0 bases; bases outside gene matches: 1. The CDR3 totals 14 residues. Germline V gives CDR1 MNHNS, CDR2 SASEGT. For the CDR3, the DNA is TGTGCCAGCAGTGGGGACAGGGTCTCCTACGAGCAGTACTTC. Residues: CASSGDRVSYEQYF.

This chain links TRBV5-1 with TRBJ1-2, with a weak D call TRBD1 (5 bases). The ends were cut back, 1 base at V and 2 bases at J, with 12 bases in the middle. Germline lookup yields CDR1 SGHRS and CDR2 YFSETQ. The CDR3 runs 15 residues. CDR3 sequence (DNA): TGCGCCAGCAGCTTGATGGCGGGGCTGAACTATGGCTACACCTTC. Residues: CASSLMAGLNYGYTF.

V gene TRBV10-3 combines with J gene TRBJ1-2; D is uncertain. Looked up from germline, CDR1 is ENHRY and CDR2 is SYGVKD. This CDR3 is built from 14 residues. Trimming removed 1 base from V and 1 base from J, with 7 bases in between. The CDR3 DNA reads as TGTGCCATCAGTGAGTTATCCAGTAACTATGGCTACACCTTC. Protein sequence: CAISELSSNYGYTF.

V is TRBV6-1 and J is TRBJ1-1; D gene unclear. V lost 5 bases to trimming and J lost 10 bases, with 14 bases between them. This CDR3 has 12 residues. Germline CDR1 reads MNHNS; CDR2 reads SASEGT. The CDR3 loop reads CASSQTSGGAFF. The CDR3 region has the DNA TGTGCCAGCAGTCAAACGTCAGGAGGAGCTTTCTTT.

The J gene is TRBJ2-7, the V gene TRBV18; 8 nucleotides line up with TRBD1. After removal of 3 bases from V and 3 bases from J, the junction contained 4 bases not matched to a gene. In germline, CDR1 is KGHSH, CDR2 LQKENI. The CDR3 runs 14 residues. CDR3 loop: CASSPRGPHYEQYF. The CDR3, as DNA: TGTGCCAGCTCACCCAGGGGGCCTCACTACGAGCAGTACTTC.

The gene calls are TRBV10-3 and TRBJ2-2; TRBD2 aligns across 11 bases. The ends lost 0 bases at V and 1 base at J; junction bases unmatched: 4. In germline, CDR1 is ENHRY, CDR2 SYGVKD. The CDR3 has 18 residues. For the CDR3, the DNA is TGTGCCATCAGTGAGTCGACTAGCGGGAAGTTGAACACCGGGGAGCTGTTTTTT. As protein: CAISESTSGKLNTGELFF.

This chain joins TRBV4-2 and TRBJ2-3; 8 bases are a match to TRBD1. Trimming took 3 bases from V and 2 from J; bases not matched to a gene: 4. The germline gives CDR1 LGHNA, CDR2 YNFKEQ. This CDR3 comprises 15 residues. This CDR3 reads CASSQGTGITDTQYF. The CDR3 coding sequence is TGTGCCAGCAGCCAGGGGACAGGAATCACAGATACGCAGTATTTT.

The V gene is TRBV6-5, the J gene TRBJ2-7; TRBD1 matches 7 bases. This CDR3 has 12 residues. Germline V CDR1 and CDR2: MNHEY, SVGAGI. Trimming cost V 6 bases and J 3 bases; bases outside gene matches: 2. CDR3 protein: CASRQGHYEQYF. Here the CDR3 DNA reads TGTGCCAGCAGACAGGGGCACTACGAGCAGTACTTC.

The gene calls are TRBV18 and TRBJ1-2, with TRBD1 as a possible D gene (6 bases). V lost 0 bases and J 4 bases, leaving 9 bases between the germline ends. Germline values: CDR1 KGHSH, CDR2 LQKENI. The CDR3 sequence is 14 residues long. CDR3 residues: CASSPPWTAYGYTF. DNA of the CDR3: TGTGCCAGCTCACCACCGTGGACAGCCTATGGCTACACCTTC.

The V call is TRBV7-8, the J call TRBJ2-7; TRBD1 matches at 9 bases. CDR3 length: 14 residues. The V and J ends lost 5 bases and 5 bases, in that order; junction bases with no gene match: 7. Germline V gene sequence: CDR1 SGHVS, CDR2 FQNEAQ. The CDR3 spells CASSTRDREDEQYF. CDR3 DNA: TGTGCCAGCAGCACCCGGGACAGGGAAGACGAGCAGTACTTC.

J is TRBJ2-2 and V is TRBV19, with TRBD1 matching over 7 bases. This CDR3 region has 14 residues. V lost 7 bases and J lost 1; bases outside the gene matches: 3. Germline CDR1 reads LNHDA; CDR2 reads SQIVND (reference sequence). The CDR3 loop reads CASKGDRNTGELFF. The CDR3 region has the DNA TGTGCCAGTAAGGGGGACAGGAACACCGGGGAGCTGTTTTTT.